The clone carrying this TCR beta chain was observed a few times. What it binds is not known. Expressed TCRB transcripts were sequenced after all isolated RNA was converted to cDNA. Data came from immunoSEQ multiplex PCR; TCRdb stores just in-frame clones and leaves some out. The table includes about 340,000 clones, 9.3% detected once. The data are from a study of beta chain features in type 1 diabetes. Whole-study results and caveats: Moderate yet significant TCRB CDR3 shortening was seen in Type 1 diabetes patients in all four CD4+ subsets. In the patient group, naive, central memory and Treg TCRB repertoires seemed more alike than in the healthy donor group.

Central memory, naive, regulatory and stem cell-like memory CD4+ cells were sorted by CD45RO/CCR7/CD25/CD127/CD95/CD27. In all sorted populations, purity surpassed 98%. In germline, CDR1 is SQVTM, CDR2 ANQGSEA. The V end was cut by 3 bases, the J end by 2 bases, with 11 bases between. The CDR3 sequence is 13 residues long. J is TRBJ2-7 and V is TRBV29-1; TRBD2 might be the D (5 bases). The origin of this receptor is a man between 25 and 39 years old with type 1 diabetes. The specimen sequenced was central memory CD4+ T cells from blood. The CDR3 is CSVEVGSTYEQYF. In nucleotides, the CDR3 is TGCAGCGTTGAGGTAGGGAGCACCTACGAGCAGTACTTC.